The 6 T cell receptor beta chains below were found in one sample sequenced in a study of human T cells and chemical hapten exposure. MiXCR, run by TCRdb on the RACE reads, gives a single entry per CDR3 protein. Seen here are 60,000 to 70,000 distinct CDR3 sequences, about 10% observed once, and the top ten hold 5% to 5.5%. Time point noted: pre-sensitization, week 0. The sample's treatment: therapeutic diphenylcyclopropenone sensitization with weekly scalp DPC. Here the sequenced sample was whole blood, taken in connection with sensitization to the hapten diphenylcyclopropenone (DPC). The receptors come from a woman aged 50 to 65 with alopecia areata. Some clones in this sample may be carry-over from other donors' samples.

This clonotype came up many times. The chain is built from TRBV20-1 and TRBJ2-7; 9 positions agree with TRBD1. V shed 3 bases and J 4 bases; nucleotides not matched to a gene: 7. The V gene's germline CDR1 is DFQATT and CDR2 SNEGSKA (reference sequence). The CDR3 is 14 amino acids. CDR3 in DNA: TGCAGTGCTAGGAGGGACAGGGTTATTTACGAGCAGTACTTC. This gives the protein CSARRDRVIYEQYF.

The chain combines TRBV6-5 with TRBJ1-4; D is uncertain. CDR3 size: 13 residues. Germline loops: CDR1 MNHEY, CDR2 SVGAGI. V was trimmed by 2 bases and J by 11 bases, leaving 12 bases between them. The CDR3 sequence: CASSYDGVRKLFF. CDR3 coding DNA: TGTGCCAGCAGTTACGATGGGGTGCGGAAACTGTTTTTT.

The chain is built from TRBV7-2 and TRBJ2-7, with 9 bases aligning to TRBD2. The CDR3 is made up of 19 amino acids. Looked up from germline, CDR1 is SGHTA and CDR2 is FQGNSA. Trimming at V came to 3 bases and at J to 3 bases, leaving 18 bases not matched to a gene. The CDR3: CASSLGPRLAGVYDYEQYF. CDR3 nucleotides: TGTGCCAGCAGCTTGGGGCCTAGATTAGCGGGAGTTTACGACTACGAGCAGTACTTC.

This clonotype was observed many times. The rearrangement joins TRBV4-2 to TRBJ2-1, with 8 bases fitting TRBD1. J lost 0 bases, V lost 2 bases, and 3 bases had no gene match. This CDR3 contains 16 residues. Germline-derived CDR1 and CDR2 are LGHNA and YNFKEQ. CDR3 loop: CASSQRDRSSYNEQFF. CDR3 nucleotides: TGTGCCAGCAGCCAACGGGACAGGAGCTCCTACAATGAGCAGTTCTTC.

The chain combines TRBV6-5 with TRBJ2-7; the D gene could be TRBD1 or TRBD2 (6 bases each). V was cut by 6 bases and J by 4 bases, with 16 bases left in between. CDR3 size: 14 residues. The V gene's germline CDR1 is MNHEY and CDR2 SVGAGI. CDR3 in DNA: TGTGCCAGCAGGTCCCCCGGGGGCTTTTACGAGCAGTACTTC. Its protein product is CASRSPGGFYEQYF.

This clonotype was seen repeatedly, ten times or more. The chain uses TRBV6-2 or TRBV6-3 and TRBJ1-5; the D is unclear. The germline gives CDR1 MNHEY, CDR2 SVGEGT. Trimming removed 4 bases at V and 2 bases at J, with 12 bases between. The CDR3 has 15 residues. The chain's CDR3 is CASSSPGVGNQPQHF. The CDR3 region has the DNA TGTGCCAGCAGTTCCCCGGGAGTCGGCAATCAGCCCCAGCATTTT.